This is a list of T cell receptor beta chains from one sample in a study of T cell repertoires in cytomegalovirus infection. TCRdb itself ran the reads through MiXCR, one entry per CDR3 protein. Of nearly 550,000 distinct CDR3 sequences listed, 16% are singletons. The specimen was CD8+ T cells from PBMCs. Receptor source: a human donor in good health (CMV status not recorded). Some clones in this sample may be carry-over from other donors' samples. The CDR3 runs from the conserved cysteine through the conserved F or W. The order of the fields is D gene, clone size, CDR3 length, V gene, J gene, CDR3 DNA, CDR3 protein. The D gene is left open where the match is weak. Some rows mark clone size as missing; the rest say once, few, many or name a class of expanded clone.

d_call: NA; clone_size: NA; cdr3_length: 16; v_call: TRBV4-1; j_call: TRBJ1-1; cdr3_nt: TGCCCCAGCAGCCAAGCCGGAGGGGTAATGAACACTGAAGCTTTCTTT; cdr3_aa: CPSSQAGGVMNTEAFF
d_call: NA; clone_size: many; cdr3_length: 15; v_call: TRBV7-8; j_call: TRBJ1-1; cdr3_nt: TGTGCCAGCAGCTTATCCTGGTTGGTACACCAAGAAGCTTTCTTT; cdr3_aa: CASSLSWLVHQEAFF
d_call: NA; clone_size: many; cdr3_length: 14; v_call: TRBV7-9; j_call: TRBJ1-1; cdr3_nt: TGTGCCAGCAGCCCCCGGGACGTGAACACTGAAGCTTTCTTT; cdr3_aa: CASSPRDVNTEAFF
d_call: TRBD2; clone_size: many; cdr3_length: 18; v_call: TRBV28; j_call: TRBJ2-3; cdr3_nt: TGTGCCAGCTTGGGCTCCTATACCGGGACTAGCGTCCTAGATACGCAGTATTTT; cdr3_aa: CASLGSYTGTSVLDTQYF
d_call: TRBD1; clone_size: few; cdr3_length: 15; v_call: TRBV19; j_call: TRBJ1-2; cdr3_nt: TGTGCCAGTAGTCCTCGGGACAGGGGAGGCTATGGCTACACCTTC; cdr3_aa: CASSPRDRGGYGYTF
d_call: NA; clone_size: NA; cdr3_length: 13; v_call: TRBV6-6; j_call: TRBJ1-1; cdr3_nt: TGTGCCAGCAGTTATGATGAAAGAACTGAAGCTTTCTTT; cdr3_aa: CASSYDERTEAFF
d_call: NA; clone_size: many; cdr3_length: 14; v_call: TRBV7-8; j_call: TRBJ1-6; cdr3_nt: TGTGCCAGCAGCTCCCGGGCCTATAATTCACCCCTCCACTTT; cdr3_aa: CASSSRAYNSPLHF
d_call: NA; clone_size: many; cdr3_length: 21; v_call: TRBV7-3; j_call: TRBJ2-3; cdr3_nt: TGTGCCAGCAGCCCGTGGGGGAAGGAGGAATACCCATTAACCCCCCCGGATACGCAGTATTTT; cdr3_aa: CASSPWGKEEYPLTPPDTQYF
d_call: NA; clone_size: NA; cdr3_length: 14; v_call: TRBV4-2; j_call: TRBJ1-2; cdr3_nt: TGTGCCAGCAGCCAGTCCCCTTCGGGTCGAGGCTACACCTTC; cdr3_aa: CASSQSPSGRGYTF
d_call: NA; clone_size: many; cdr3_length: 17; v_call: TRBV4-1; j_call: TRBJ2-1; cdr3_nt: TGCGCCAGCAGCCAAGCCTCGATAGTCGGGGATCTAGGTGAGCAGTTCTTC; cdr3_aa: CASSQASIVGDLGEQFF
d_call: NA; clone_size: few; cdr3_length: 12; v_call: TRBV7-9; j_call: TRBJ2-7; cdr3_nt: TGTGCCAGCAGCCGAAAGTTCTACGAGCAGTACTTC; cdr3_aa: CASSRKFYEQYF
d_call: TRBD2; clone_size: NA; cdr3_length: 17; v_call: TRBV7-8; j_call: TRBJ2-5; cdr3_nt: TGTGCCAACAGCTTAGCAGCCCGGGGACTAGGCCAAGAGACCCAGTACTTC; cdr3_aa: CANSLAARGLGQETQYF
d_call: NA; clone_size: many; cdr3_length: 15; v_call: TRBV2; j_call: TRBJ1-5; cdr3_nt: TGTGCCAGCAGTGAAGTTGAGGAGGAGGGTCAGCCCCAGCATTTT; cdr3_aa: CASSEVEEEGQPQHF
d_call: NA; clone_size: NA; cdr3_length: 16; v_call: TRBV30; j_call: TRBJ1-4; cdr3_nt: TGTGCCTGGGATAATGCTCGAGCGGCGGCTAATGAAAAACTGTTTTTT; cdr3_aa: CAWDNARAAANEKLFF
d_call: NA; clone_size: NA; cdr3_length: 13; v_call: TRBV12-5; j_call: TRBJ1-2; cdr3_nt: TGTGCTAGTGGTTTGGTACCAGCAAATGGCTACACCTTC; cdr3_aa: CASGLVPANGYTF
d_call: TRBD1; clone_size: few; cdr3_length: 14; v_call: TRBV18; j_call: TRBJ2-1; cdr3_nt: TGTGCCAGCCACCGGGACAGGGGGCTTAATGAGCAGTTCTTC; cdr3_aa: CASHRDRGLNEQFF
d_call: NA; clone_size: few; cdr3_length: 12; v_call: TRBV30; j_call: TRBJ2-1; cdr3_nt: TGTGCCTGGAGTTCTCTTCGAAATGAGCAGTTCTTC; cdr3_aa: CAWSSLRNEQFF
d_call: NA; clone_size: once; cdr3_length: 16; v_call: TRBV9; j_call: TRBJ1-2; cdr3_nt: TGTGCCAGCAGCGTAGAAGGGGAGACGACTAACTATGGCTACACCTTC; cdr3_aa: CASSVEGETTNYGYTF
d_call: NA; clone_size: few; cdr3_length: 17; v_call: TRBV10-3; j_call: TRBJ1-4; cdr3_nt: TGTGCCATCAGTGAAACCCTTCGATGGGAGAGTAGCGAAAAACTGTTTTTT; cdr3_aa: CAISETLRWESSEKLFF
d_call: NA; clone_size: NA; cdr3_length: 15; v_call: TRBV15; j_call: TRBJ1-5; cdr3_nt: TGTGCCACCAGCAGAGTACGGGGGACCAATCAGCCCCAGCATTTT; cdr3_aa: CATSRVRGTNQPQHF
d_call: NA; clone_size: many; cdr3_length: 14; v_call: TRBV7-2; j_call: TRBJ2-7; cdr3_nt: TGTGCCAGCAGCTTAGCCGACGGTTACTACGAGCAGTACTTC; cdr3_aa: CASSLADGYYEQYF
d_call: NA; clone_size: many; cdr3_length: 18; v_call: TRBV4-1; j_call: TRBJ1-6; cdr3_nt: TGCGCCAGCAGCCAAGAGGGGACGGTCCCTCCCTATAATTCACCCCTCCACTTT; cdr3_aa: CASSQEGTVPPYNSPLHF
d_call: NA; clone_size: NA; cdr3_length: 16; v_call: TRBV3-1; j_call: TRBJ1-5; cdr3_nt: TGTGCCAGCAGCCAAGGGGCCCGGTCGAGCAATCAGCCCCAGCATTTT; cdr3_aa: CASSQGARSSNQPQHF
d_call: NA; clone_size: many; cdr3_length: 16; v_call: TRBV2; j_call: TRBJ2-4; cdr3_nt: TGTGCCAGCAGTGTGAGAGGGAGCACGGCCAAAAACATTCAGTACTTC; cdr3_aa: CASSVRGSTAKNIQYF
d_call: NA; clone_size: many; cdr3_length: 15; v_call: TRBV28; j_call: TRBJ1-5; cdr3_nt: TGTGCCAGCAGTTTGAGGTTACATAGCAATCAGCCCCAGCATTTT; cdr3_aa: CASSLRLHSNQPQHF
d_call: NA; clone_size: NA; cdr3_length: 14; v_call: TRBV12-3/TRBV12-4; j_call: TRBJ2-7; cdr3_nt: TGTGCCAGCAGTTTTCGTAGCAGGATCTACGAGCAGTACTTC; cdr3_aa: CASSFRSRIYEQYF